Listed below are T cell receptor beta chains from one sample, sequenced in a study of blood T cells in healthy people across ages. Each CDR3 protein is one row after TCRdb ran MiXCR on the 5' RACE reads. The data show 1.5 million to 2 million distinct CDR3 sequences, with 28% seen just once and roughly 8% held by the top ten. What was sequenced was blood. All receptors come from a woman in her twenties or thirties in good health. The CDR3 runs from the conserved cysteine through the conserved F or W.

v_gene: TRBV2
j_gene: TRBJ2-7
CDR3aa: CASNSGLDNEQYF

v_gene: TRBV5-5
j_gene: TRBJ1-3
CDR3aa: CASSSTGSGNTIYF

v_gene: TRBV27
j_gene: TRBJ1-5
CDR3aa: CASSPRVLNQPQHF

v_gene: TRBV28
j_gene: TRBJ1-2
CDR3aa: CASSNSGTAESGGYTF

v_gene: TRBV10-3
j_gene: TRBJ2-1
CDR3aa: CAISEPETGGYEQFF

v_gene: TRBV11-2
j_gene: TRBJ2-1
CDR3aa: CASTPMGSGGSREQFF

v_gene: TRBV29-1
j_gene: TRBJ2-7
CDR3aa: CSAGQGGEQYF

v_gene: TRBV7-3
j_gene: TRBJ2-2
CDR3aa: CATGLAGVAGELFF

v_gene: TRBV4-1
j_gene: TRBJ2-7
CDR3aa: CASSQDRRQGSSRSYEQYF

v_gene: TRBV14
j_gene: TRBJ2-1
CDR3aa: CASSQGPASGQNEQFF

v_gene: TRBV4-3
j_gene: TRBJ2-2
CDR3aa: CASSQEPGAGGGELFF

v_gene: TRBV7-3
j_gene: TRBJ2-1
CDR3aa: CASSEGLAASYNEQFF

v_gene: TRBV25-1
j_gene: TRBJ1-5
CDR3aa: CASSAENQPQHF

v_gene: TRBV4-3
j_gene: TRBJ2-1
CDR3aa: CASSQDRTSGSRTYNEQFF

v_gene: TRBV24-1
j_gene: TRBJ2-3
CDR3aa: CATSDPDRTTDTQYF

v_gene: TRBV18
j_gene: TRBJ2-3
CDR3aa: CASSPTSGSATDTQYF

v_gene: TRBV24-1
j_gene: TRBJ2-7
CDR3aa: CATSGTNTYEQYF

v_gene: TRBV5-1
j_gene: TRBJ2-1
CDR3aa: CASSGQSGVNEQFF

v_gene: TRBV5-5
j_gene: TRBJ1-1
CDR3aa: CASSLGSGARNTEAFF

v_gene: TRBV7-3
j_gene: TRBJ1-2
CDR3aa: CASGDREGGYTF

v_gene: TRBV4-2
j_gene: TRBJ1-1
CDR3aa: CASSQVQGRERGVTEAFF

v_gene: TRBV27
j_gene: TRBJ1-1
CDR3aa: CASRRQSANTEAFF

v_gene: TRBV18
j_gene: TRBJ2-7
CDR3aa: CASSPTGGLDEQYF

v_gene: TRBV29-1
j_gene: TRBJ2-7
CDR3aa: CSVDSPGYEQYF

v_gene: TRBV12-3/TRBV12-4
j_gene: TRBJ2-5
CDR3aa: CASSLGGLASETQYF

v_gene: TRBV10-2
j_gene: TRBJ1-2
CDR3aa: CASRRGAYGYTF

v_gene: TRBV12-3/TRBV12-4
j_gene: TRBJ1-2
CDR3aa: CASSFADNYDYTF

v_gene: TRBV18
j_gene: TRBJ2-4
CDR3aa: CASSPRKPSYKQYF

v_gene: TRBV29-1
j_gene: TRBJ2-1
CDR3aa: CSVEGLDRDPNEQFF

v_gene: TRBV20-1
j_gene: TRBJ2-7
CDR3aa: CSAREVGRGRGVYEQYF

v_gene: TRBV6-2/TRBV6-3
j_gene: TRBJ2-1
CDR3aa: CASSYRGRAYNEQFF

v_gene: TRBV27
j_gene: TRBJ2-3
CDR3aa: CASSLWGMRPDTQYF

v_gene: TRBV19
j_gene: TRBJ2-1
CDR3aa: CASSMTSGNKHEQFF

v_gene: TRBV20-1
j_gene: TRBJ2-3
CDR3aa: CSAREGEKWVDTDTQYF

v_gene: TRBV11-2
j_gene: NA
CDR3aa: CASSLLGTGFQETQFF

v_gene: TRBV2
j_gene: TRBJ2-3
CDR3aa: CASAPGSADTQYF

v_gene: TRBV5-1
j_gene: TRBJ1-4
CDR3aa: CASRTEQDAPNEKLFF

v_gene: TRBV7-2
j_gene: TRBJ2-2
CDR3aa: CASSTGQGGSPGELFF

v_gene: TRBV2
j_gene: TRBJ1-2
CDR3aa: CASSAYRESGYTF

v_gene: TRBV11-2
j_gene: TRBJ2-4
CDR3aa: CASSSPHDRVTNEQYF